The rows below give T cell receptor beta chains drawn from one sample of a study of cytomegalovirus exposure and HLA in healthy donors. Measured with immunoSEQ multiplex PCR; TCRdb has only the in-frame clones, and not every one. The table has roughly 100,000 clones, under 80% seen once; the top ten hold 10%. Material: PBMCs. The receptors stem from a woman in her late teens or twenties in good health and CMV-seropositive. The CDR3 runs from the conserved cysteine through the conserved F or W. A D gene is named only where the DNA matches it firmly. Where a row states a size, it is once, few, many or the class of an expanded clone; other rows omit it.

V gene: TRBV7-6; clone size: few; J gene: TRBJ2-1; D gene: TRBD1; CDR3 protein: CASSSSDRAQFF; CDR3 DNA: TGTGCCAGCAGCTCTTCGGACAGGGCACAGTTCTTC
V gene: TRBV27; clone size: -; J gene: TRBJ2-1; D gene: TRBD2; CDR3 protein: CASSLLLGEGPIEQFF; CDR3 DNA: TGTGCCAGCAGTTTGTTATTGGGGGAGGGGCCGATTGAGCAGTTCTTC
V gene: TRBV4-1; clone size: -; J gene: TRBJ2-7; D gene: TRBD1; CDR3 protein: CASSSYRGKSPIYEQYF; CDR3 DNA: TGCGCCAGCAGCTCCTACAGGGGGAAGTCGCCTATCTACGAGCAGTACTTC
V gene: TRBV29-1; clone size: -; J gene: TRBJ2-1; D gene: TRBD1; CDR3 protein: CSATRGDRGNEQFF; CDR3 DNA: TGCAGCGCCACGCGCGGTGACAGGGGAAATGAGCAGTTCTTC
V gene: TRBV19; clone size: few; J gene: TRBJ2-5; D gene: TRBD2; CDR3 protein: CASMPAGDLETQYF; CDR3 DNA: TGTGCCAGTATGCCAGCGGGGGACCTAGAGACCCAGTACTTC
V gene: TRBV5-1; clone size: -; J gene: TRBJ1-1; D gene: -; CDR3 protein: CASSLTGKWDTEAFF; CDR3 DNA: TGCGCCAGCAGCTTAACAGGGAAGTGGGACACTGAAGCTTTCTTT
V gene: TRBV11-1; clone size: -; J gene: TRBJ2-3; D gene: TRBD2; CDR3 protein: CASSPSGGADTQYF; CDR3 DNA: TGTGCCAGCAGTCCTAGCGGTGGGGCAGATACGCAGTATTTT
V gene: TRBV6-6; clone size: once; J gene: TRBJ1-6; D gene: -; CDR3 protein: CASRVEPYNSPLHF; CDR3 DNA: TGTGCCAGCAGGGTTGAGCCTTATAATTCACCCCTCCACTTT
V gene: TRBV29-1; clone size: -; J gene: TRBJ1-4; D gene: -; CDR3 protein: CSVFFGFGEKLFF; CDR3 DNA: TGCAGCGTTTTCTTCGGCTTCGGGGAAAAACTGTTTTTT
V gene: TRBV6-1; clone size: few; J gene: TRBJ2-7; D gene: -; CDR3 protein: CASTSLYPYEQYF; CDR3 DNA: TGTGCCAGCACCTCCCTATACCCCTACGAGCAGTACTTC
V gene: TRBV11-3; clone size: -; J gene: TRBJ2-3; D gene: -; CDR3 protein: CASSERAITDTQYF; CDR3 DNA: TGTGCCAGCTCAGAGAGGGCCATTACAGATACGCAGTATTTT
V gene: TRBV5-1; clone size: -; J gene: TRBJ1-1; D gene: -; CDR3 protein: CASSFWGAGDVTEAFF; CDR3 DNA: TGCGCCAGCAGCTTTTGGGGGGCGGGGGATGTCACTGAAGCTTTCTTT
V gene: TRBV7-8; clone size: -; J gene: TRBJ2-1; D gene: TRBD1; CDR3 protein: CASSLVGQGRFF; CDR3 DNA: TGTGCCAGCAGCTTAGTAGGACAGGGAAGGTTCTTC
V gene: TRBV28; clone size: -; J gene: TRBJ1-2; D gene: -; CDR3 protein: CASSTDSGEGGDGYTF; CDR3 DNA: TGTGCCAGCAGTACCGATTCCGGAGAGGGAGGGGATGGCTACACCTTC
V gene: TRBV4-1; clone size: -; J gene: TRBJ2-3; D gene: -; CDR3 protein: CASSQARGGDTDTQYF; CDR3 DNA: TGCGCCAGCAGCCAAGCCCGAGGGGGGGACACAGATACGCAGTATTTT
V gene: TRBV7-9; clone size: -; J gene: TRBJ2-7; D gene: -; CDR3 protein: CASRTNYEQYF; CDR3 DNA: TGTGCCAGCAGAACTAACTACGAGCAGTACTTC
V gene: TRBV27; clone size: -; J gene: TRBJ2-2; D gene: TRBD1; CDR3 protein: CASSLRDRATGELFF; CDR3 DNA: TGTGCCAGCAGTTTAAGGGACAGGGCCACCGGGGAGCTGTTTTTT
V gene: TRBV7-7; clone size: -; J gene: TRBJ2-1; D gene: TRBD1; CDR3 protein: CASSLGGGGLNEQFF; CDR3 DNA: TGTGCCAGCAGCTTAGGAGGGGGCGGATTGAATGAGCAGTTCTTC
V gene: TRBV10-1; clone size: -; J gene: TRBJ2-1; D gene: TRBD1; CDR3 protein: CATPGTGGHLYNEQFF; CDR3 DNA: TGCGCCACCCCCGGGACAGGGGGCCACCTCTACAATGAGCAGTTCTTC
V gene: TRBV9; clone size: -; J gene: TRBJ2-2; D gene: -; CDR3 protein: CASGQAGTHSNTGELFF; CDR3 DNA: TGTGCCAGCGGCCAAGCTGGGACACATTCGAACACCGGGGAGCTGTTTTTT
V gene: TRBV11-1; clone size: -; J gene: TRBJ2-2; D gene: TRBD2; CDR3 protein: CASSQTSVIGELFF; CDR3 DNA: TGTGCCAGCAGCCAGACTAGCGTGATCGGGGAGCTGTTTTTT
V gene: TRBV9; clone size: -; J gene: TRBJ1-6; D gene: TRBD1; CDR3 protein: CASSVAEGALNSPLHF; CDR3 DNA: TGTGCCAGCAGCGTAGCCGAGGGGGCACTGAATTCACCCCTCCACTTT
V gene: TRBV7-9; clone size: -; J gene: TRBJ2-3; D gene: -; CDR3 protein: CASSFGSRAVTDTQYF; CDR3 DNA: TGTGCCAGCAGCTTTGGGAGTCGAGCGGTGACAGATACGCAGTATTTT
V gene: TRBV30; clone size: -; J gene: TRBJ2-3; D gene: TRBD2; CDR3 protein: CAWSRLAGFTDTQYF; CDR3 DNA: TGTGCCTGGAGTCGACTAGCGGGCTTCACAGATACGCAGTATTTT
V gene: TRBV28; clone size: -; J gene: TRBJ2-7; D gene: TRBD1; CDR3 protein: CASKGAPGEQYF; CDR3 DNA: TGTGCCAGCAAGGGGGCCCCGGGGGAGCAGTACTTC
V gene: TRBV27; clone size: -; J gene: TRBJ2-1; D gene: TRBD2; CDR3 protein: CASSFTPSGYYNEQFF; CDR3 DNA: TGTGCCAGCAGTTTTACGCCTAGCGGATATTACAATGAGCAGTTCTTC
V gene: TRBV5-1; clone size: once; J gene: TRBJ2-7; D gene: -; CDR3 protein: CASSLDRGATYEQYF; CDR3 DNA: TGCGCCAGCAGCTTGGATCGGGGGGCCACCTACGAGCAGTACTTC
V gene: TRBV28; clone size: -; J gene: TRBJ2-7; D gene: -; CDR3 protein: CASSFDSPYEQYF; CDR3 DNA: TGTGCCAGCAGTTTCGACAGCCCCTACGAGCAGTACTTC
V gene: TRBV27; clone size: few; J gene: TRBJ1-1; D gene: -; CDR3 protein: CASSLSGGGEEAFF; CDR3 DNA: TGTGCCAGCAGTTTATCGGGGGGTGGCGAGGAAGCTTTCTTT
V gene: TRBV5-1; clone size: -; J gene: TRBJ2-3; D gene: -; CDR3 protein: CASSPGGQRTDTQYF; CDR3 DNA: TGCGCCAGCAGCCCCGGAGGACAGCGCACAGATACGCAGTATTTT
V gene: TRBV2; clone size: -; J gene: TRBJ1-1; D gene: TRBD1; CDR3 protein: CASAPGQHTLNTEAFF; CDR3 DNA: TGTGCCAGTGCACCGGGACAGCACACCCTGAACACTGAAGCTTTCTTT
V gene: TRBV28; clone size: -; J gene: TRBJ2-7; D gene: -; CDR3 protein: CASKTDFYEQYF; CDR3 DNA: TGTGCCAGCAAAACTGACTTTTACGAGCAGTACTTC
V gene: TRBV5-1; clone size: -; J gene: TRBJ1-2; D gene: -; CDR3 protein: CASSLEGVMDWVGYGYTF; CDR3 DNA: TGCGCCAGCAGCTTGGAGGGGGTCATGGACTGGGTGGGCTATGGCTACACCTTC
V gene: TRBV5-1; clone size: -; J gene: TRBJ1-4; D gene: -; CDR3 protein: CASSFSPPQHHNEKLFF; CDR3 DNA: TGCGCCAGCAGCTTCTCCCCCCCCCAACACCATAATGAAAAACTGTTTTTT